A selection of T cell receptor beta chains follows, all from one sample in a study of blood T cell repertoires in COVID-19. Libraries were prepared by immunoSEQ multiplex PCR; TCRdb keeps only in-frame clonotypes and omits some of them. Among approximately 68,000 clones listed, 85% to 90% were seen once. Sequenced sample: peripheral blood. The receptor source for this set is an older man with active or convalescent COVID-19. Both conserved end residues are part of each CDR3.

J,V,CDR3
TRBJ1-1,TRBV12-3/TRBV12-4,CASRKLLYTEAFF
TRBJ2-7,TRBV28,CASSSFLMRDYTYEQYF
TRBJ2-7,TRBV6-5,CASSTGAYEQYF
TRBJ1-5,TRBV24-1,CATSEGTGEGQPQHF
TRBJ2-6,TRBV29-1,CSVELGLSGANVLTF
TRBJ1-2,TRBV15,CATSRDRVENGYTF
TRBJ1-5,TRBV28,CASSLFRKQGNQPQHF
TRBJ2-2,TRBV7-2,CASRQTRDTGELFF
TRBJ2-1,TRBV7-9,CASSLRDLNNEQFF
TRBJ2-3,TRBV4-1,CASSQLAGGTDTQYF
TRBJ2-1,TRBV3-1/TRBV3-2,CASSRLADNEQFF
TRBJ2-7,TRBV2,CASSERTVVPSYEQYF
TRBJ2-7,TRBV11-2,CASSYGRAYEQYF
TRBJ2-7,TRBV6-2/TRBV6-3,CASSYSTWDRSSYEQYF
TRBJ2-6,TRBV30,CAWSAKDRANVLTF
TRBJ1-2,TRBV3-1/TRBV3-2,CASSQAGRDRGYGYTF
TRBJ1-1,TRBV11-1,CASSKGYQWTEAFF
TRBJ2-3,TRBV12-3/TRBV12-4,CASSPTADTQYF
TRBJ1-6,TRBV27,CASSLGRDIYNSPLHF
TRBJ1-1,TRBV6-5,CASSSNHRGDTEAFF
TRBJ1-2,TRBV20-1,CSADRVAGYTF
TRBJ1-1,TRBV30,CAWSPQTGRTEAFF
TRBJ2-7,TRBV7-2,CASSFDLRDFYF
TRBJ2-7,TRBV5-1,CASSLGSVHYYEQYF
TRBJ2-7,TRBV7-9,CASSLTGVSYEQYF
TRBJ2-7,TRBV2,CASTHRGASYEQYF
TRBJ1-2,TRBV19,CASSIREVSYYGYTF
TRBJ2-7,TRBV5-8,CASSLETGAYEQYF
TRBJ2-7,TRBV29-1,CSALGGGESYEQYF